A single sample gave rise to the 27 T cell receptor beta chains below, sequenced in a study of response to subunit inactivated influenza vaccine. MiXCR, run by TCRdb on the RT-PCR reads, gives a single entry per CDR3 protein. The sample has more than 550,000 distinct CDR3 sequences, roughly 12% seen once. This sample also belongs to another study, concerning T cells expressing NK-cell markers. In that study: 5'RACE template switching with UMIs generated TCR beta cDNA.

The sample was PBMCs from blood, taken on the day of vaccination. The receptors originated from a man in his fifties who received an inactivated influenza vaccine.

This clonotype was recorded at least ten times. This chain connects TRBV12-3 or TRBV12-4 to TRBJ2-3; D is undetermined. Trimming removed 6 bases at V and 5 bases at J, with 6 bases between. CDR3 length equals 11 residues. In nucleotides, the CDR3 is TGTGCCAGCAGCGTCGTAGATACGCAGTATTTT. As protein: CASSVVDTQYF.

This clonotype was seen more than once but under ten times. CDR3 loop: CASSLDGGAYEQYF. CDR3 coding DNA: TGTGCCAGCAGCTTAGACGGTGGAGCCTACGAGCAGTACTTC. J is TRBJ2-7 and V is TRBV7-9; the D is unclear. This CDR3 region has 14 residues. CDR1 SEHNR and CDR2 FQNEAQ come from the germline V gene (reference sequence). V dropped 1 base and J dropped 2 bases, with 9 bases sitting between them.

As for this clonotype: A read error is possible here, since a much larger clone lies one base away. The V call is TRBV12-3 or TRBV12-4, the J call TRBJ2-1; no firm D call. The ends were cut back, 5 bases at V and 9 bases at J, with 14 bases in the middle. The CDR3 is 13 amino acids. As DNA, the CDR3 is TGTGCCAGCAGTATTAGCAGGAAGGGTGAGCAGTTCTTC. As protein: CASSISRKGEQFF.

This clonotype was picked up many times. The rearrangement joins TRBV12-3 or TRBV12-4 to TRBJ1-2; tentatively, D is TRBD1 (5 bases). Trimming left V 2 bases short and J 5 bases short, with 6 bases between. This CDR3 comprises 12 residues. The DNA for the CDR3 is TGTGCCAGCAGTTTAAGGGGTTATGGCTACACCTTC. Protein sequence: CASSLRGYGYTF.

This clonotype showed up just a few times. This chain connects TRBV10-3 to TRBJ2-7, with TRBD1 matching 8 bases. Germline V gene lookup returns CDR1 ENHRY and CDR2 SYGVKD. The CDR3 extends over 13 amino acids. J was trimmed by 6 bases and V by 5 bases; bases with no gene match: 6. The CDR3 protein is CAISFQGAGEQYF. For the CDR3, the DNA is TGTGCCATCAGTTTTCAGGGGGCGGGCGAGCAGTACTTC.

The CDR3 sequence is CASSLAWRPGELFF. CDR3 nucleotides: TGCGCCAGCAGCTTGGCCTGGCGCCCCGGGGAGCTGTTTTTT. The chain employs TRBV5-1 and TRBJ2-2; D unresolved. The CDR3 runs to 14 residues. The germline CDR1 and CDR2 sequences are SGHRS and YFSETQ. Trimming took off 0 bases at V and 6 bases at J, with 9 bases between the two ends. Based on the CDR3 plus reference TRBV5-1 and TRBJ2-2, the full variable domain is KAGVTQTPRYLIKTRGQQVTLSCSPISGHRSVSWYQQTPGQGLQFLFEYFSETQRNKGNFPGRFSGRQFSNSRSEMNVSTLELGDSALYLCASSLAWRPGELFFGEGSRLTVL.

The chain links TRBV2 to TRBJ2-2; 8 bases match TRBD2. The germline V gene has CDR1 SNHLY and CDR2 FYNNEI. The CDR3 is 15 residues long. Trimming at V came to 6 bases and at J to 2 bases, leaving 5 bases not matched to a gene. This chain's CDR3 is CASSVSGVNTGELFF. For the CDR3, the DNA is TGTGCCAGCAGCGTTAGCGGGGTCAACACCGGGGAGCTGTTTTTT.

This clonotype was seen a handful of times. The chain joins TRBV3-1 to TRBJ2-7, with 7 positions matching TRBD2. Germline CDR1 LGHDT, CDR2 YNNKEL (reference sequence). The length of the CDR3 is 15 residues. V lost 1 base to trimming and J lost 2 bases; unmatched junction nucleotides: 5. The CDR3 DNA sequence: TGTGCCAGCAGCCAAGTTGAGCGGGGCCCCTACGAGCAGTACTTC. This sequence encodes CASSQVERGPYEQYF.

This clonotype was picked up many times. V usage is TRBV12-3 or TRBV12-4 and J usage is TRBJ2-7, with a possible D match to TRBD2 (5 bases). V lost 6 bases and J 6 bases, leaving 9 bases between the germline ends. The CDR3 sequence is 11 residues long. CDR3 bases: TGTGCCAGCAGCTCCGGAGGCGAGCAGTACTTC. Protein: CASSSGGEQYF.

This chain links TRBV4-2 with TRBJ2-7; 8 bases fit TRBD2. The germline V gene encodes CDR1 LGHNA and CDR2 YNFKEQ. V shed 2 bases, J shed 3 bases, and the junction held 9 bases outside the gene matches. The CDR3 consists of 16 residues. The CDR3 coding sequence is TGTGCCAGCAGCCAACCGGGACTAGAAATGGTCTACGAGCAGTACTTC. Protein sequence: CASSQPGLEMVYEQYF.

There are a few counts of this clonotype. This chain joins TRBV12-3 or TRBV12-4 and TRBJ1-2; 7 bases align to TRBD1. Trimming at V came to 7 bases and at J to 7 bases, leaving 6 bases not matched to a gene. The CDR3 is 12 residues long. The CDR3 sequence: CASTMAGGGYTF. CDR3 sequence (DNA): TGTGCCAGCACCATGGCAGGGGGTGGCTACACCTTC.

V is TRBV5-5 and J is TRBJ2-1; 14 nucleotides line up with TRBD2. J gave up 4 bases and V 4 bases, and 10 bases lay outside the gene matches. The germline V gene has CDR1 SGHKS and CDR2 YYEKEE (reference sequence). CDR3 size: 18 residues. CDR3 in DNA: TGTGCCAGCAGCGACGTCCGACTAGCGGGGGGGCTTTACAATGAGCAGTTCTTC. It yields the protein CASSDVRLAGGLYNEQFF.

This clonotype was observed a handful of times. The chain joins TRBV7-9 to TRBJ2-7, with 8 bases identical to TRBD2. The J segment lost 4 bases and the V segment lost 5 bases, leaving 13 bases of the junction unmatched. The germline V gene encodes CDR1 SEHNR and CDR2 FQNEAQ (reference sequence). The CDR3 extends over 16 amino acids. DNA of the CDR3: TGTGCCAGCAGCACCGGGGGGGGGCGCGGGTCATACGAGCAGTACTTC. Its translation is CASSTGGGRGSYEQYF.

The rearrangement links TRBV4-1 to TRBJ1-5, with D possibly TRBD1 on 5 matching bases. The ends were cut back, 0 bases at V and 9 bases at J, with 6 bases in the middle. The CDR3 covers 12 residues. Germline CDR1 reads MGHRA; CDR2 reads YSYEKL. CDR3 sequence: CASSQDGGPQHF. CDR3 bases: TGCGCCAGCAGCCAAGATGGGGGGCCCCAGCATTTT.

This clonotype occurred a few times. CDR3 coding DNA: TGTGCCAGCAGCTTGGCCGACGGGAGCAACACCGGGGAGCTGTTTTTT. It is translated as CASSLADGSNTGELFF. The V call is TRBV5-5, the J call TRBJ2-2, with D perhaps TRBD2 (6 bases). Looked up from germline, CDR1 is SGHKS and CDR2 is YYEKEE (reference sequence). The CDR3 extends over 16 amino acids. Between the trimmed V and J ends, which lost 0 bases and 2 bases, there was a span of 11 bases.

The chain carries TRBV7-8 and TRBJ2-2, with a weak D call TRBD2 (5 bases). The CDR3 length is 17 residues. The germline V gene encodes CDR1 SGHVS and CDR2 FQNEAQ. Trimming removed 0 bases at V and 2 bases at J, with 13 bases between. Here the CDR3 DNA reads TGTGCCAGCAGCTTAGCGCGAGGGCGGACTAACACCGGGGAGCTGTTTTTT. Translation gives CASSLARGRTNTGELFF.

This clonotype was observed at least ten times. In DNA form, the CDR3 reads TGTGCCAGCAGCCTGGAGGTAGCGGGAAAAGAGACCCAGTACTTC. This encodes CASSLEVAGKETQYF. This chain uses TRBV28 with TRBJ2-5, with 8 bases fitting TRBD2. The V gene end was trimmed by 6 bases and the J gene end by 3 bases; junction bases not matched to a gene: 9. There are 15 residues in the CDR3. Germline V gene sequence: CDR1 MDHEN, CDR2 SYDVKM.

The chain is built from TRBV5-1 and TRBJ2-7; D is uncertain. The CDR3 runs to 14 residues. Trimming stripped 0 bases from V and 5 bases from J, with 12 bases between. In germline, CDR1 is SGHRS, CDR2 YFSETQ. The CDR3 reads CASSLAARGNEQYF. The CDR3 nucleotides read TGCGCCAGCAGCTTGGCGGCTAGAGGAAACGAGCAGTACTTC.

This clonotype was seen many times. The J gene is TRBJ1-1, the V gene TRBV5-1; 7 positions agree with TRBD1. The V gene's germline CDR1 is SGHRS and CDR2 YFSETQ. This CDR3 has 14 residues. V lost 3 bases, J lost 1 base, and 3 bases stayed unmatched. In DNA, the CDR3 is TGCGCCAGCAGCTGGGGACAGACGAACACTGAAGCTTTCTTT. Translation gives CASSWGQTNTEAFF.

This clonotype was observed a few times. The chain combines TRBV4-2 with TRBJ2-3, with D maybe TRBD2 (5 bases). The CDR3 extends over 15 amino acids. The V and J ends lost 3 bases and 0 bases respectively, with 10 bases between them. Germline V gene lookup returns CDR1 LGHNA and CDR2 YNFKEQ. CDR3 in DNA: TGTGCCAGCAGCCACTCGGGGTCTAGCACAGATACGCAGTATTTT. This encodes CASSHSGSSTDTQYF.

This rearrangement joins TRBV10-3 to TRBJ2-2; 11 bases map to TRBD2. V lost 10 bases, J lost 3 bases, and 10 bases stayed unmatched. Germline-derived CDR1 and CDR2 are ENHRY and SYGVKD. This CDR3 region has 16 residues. This CDR3 reads CATTSGAPGYTGELFF. CDR3 coding DNA: TGTGCCACGACTAGCGGGGCCCCGGGTTACACCGGGGAGCTGTTTTTT.

This clonotype was seen only a few times. The chain has TRBV20-1 and TRBJ2-7; TRBD1 aligns across 7 bases. This CDR3 spans 14 amino acids. V shed 3 bases, J shed 3 bases, and the junction held 8 bases outside the gene matches. The germline V gene encodes CDR1 DFQATT and CDR2 SNEGSKA (reference sequence). The CDR3 bases are TGCAGTGCTAGGGACGAACAGGGGCGCTACGAGCAGTACTTC. Translated: CSARDEQGRYEQYF.

This clonotype was observed many times. The V and J genes are TRBV28 and TRBJ2-7; D unresolved. V dropped 4 bases and J dropped 5 bases, with 12 bases sitting between them. Per germline, CDR1 MDHEN and CDR2 SYDVKM. This CDR3 comprises 13 residues. CDR3 sequence: CASSYRAEDEQYF. In nucleotides, the CDR3 is TGTGCCAGCAGTTATAGGGCTGAGGACGAGCAGTACTTC. Filled out from reference TRBV28 and TRBJ2-7, the complete variable domain reads DVKVTQSSRYLVKRTGEKVFLECVQDMDHENMFWYRQDPGLGLRLIYFSYDVKMKEKGDIPEGYSVSREKKERFSLILESASTNQTSMYLCASSYRAEDEQYFGPGTRLTVT.

This clonotype was picked up a small number of times. The chain uses TRBV7-2 and TRBJ2-1; D ambiguous. Trimming took 1 base from V and 6 from J, leaving 7 bases between them. CDR1 is SGHTA, CDR2 FQGNSA, per germline. The CDR3 is 13 amino acids. The CDR3 DNA reads as TGTGCCAGCAGCTTAGAAATCCCCAATGAGCAGTTCTTC. Translation: CASSLEIPNEQFF.

The V and J genes are TRBV29-1 and TRBJ1-1; D might be TRBD1 (5 bases). Deletions cut 0 bases from V and 0 bases from J, with 11 bases between. The CDR3 has 15 amino acids. Germline values: CDR1 SQVTM, CDR2 ANQGSEA. The CDR3 bases are TGCAGCGTTGAAGATTTGGGGGGTTTGAACACTGAAGCTTTCTTT. Its protein product is CSVEDLGGLNTEAFF.

Only a few counts were recorded for this clonotype. This chain connects TRBV29-1 to TRBJ2-7, with a weak D call TRBD1 (5 bases). The V gene's germline CDR1 is SQVTM and CDR2 ANQGSEA. Trimming took off 4 bases at V and 0 bases at J, with 10 bases between the two ends. This CDR3 region has 13 residues. This CDR3 reads CSVVGRGSYEQYF. CDR3 DNA: TGCAGCGTTGTCGGTAGGGGCTCCTACGAGCAGTACTTC.

This clonotype occurred a few times. This chain joins TRBV15 and TRBJ2-5; 7 nucleotides align to TRBD2. The CDR3 totals 12 residues. CDR1 is LNHNV and CDR2 is YYDKDF in the germline V gene (reference sequence). Trimming took 7 bases from V and 5 from J; bases not matched to a gene: 4. The CDR3 DNA is TGTGCCACCAAGCGGGGTGAGGAGACCCAGTACTTC. This gives the protein CATKRGEETQYF.